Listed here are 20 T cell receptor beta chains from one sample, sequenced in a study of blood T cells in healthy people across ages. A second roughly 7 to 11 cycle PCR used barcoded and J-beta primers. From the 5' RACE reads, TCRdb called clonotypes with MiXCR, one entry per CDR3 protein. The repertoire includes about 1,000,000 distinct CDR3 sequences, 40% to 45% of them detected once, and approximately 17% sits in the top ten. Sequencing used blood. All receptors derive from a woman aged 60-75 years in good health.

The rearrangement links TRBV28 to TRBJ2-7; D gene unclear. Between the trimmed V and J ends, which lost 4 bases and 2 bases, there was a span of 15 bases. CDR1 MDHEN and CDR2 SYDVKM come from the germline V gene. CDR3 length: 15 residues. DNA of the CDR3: TGTGCCAGCAGTTCCCCGGGCACCTACGCCTACGAGCAGTACTTC. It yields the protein CASSSPGTYAYEQYF.

CDR3 amino acids: CASSPRRTGPQYF. CDR3 bases: TGTGCCAGCAGCCCCAGAAGGACAGGACCCCAGTACTTC. The chain couples TRBV3-1 to TRBJ2-4; 7 positions match TRBD1. Trimming took 4 bases from V and 13 from J; bases not matched to a gene: 10. Germline CDR1 and CDR2: LGHDT and YNNKEL (reference sequence). The CDR3 sequence is 13 residues long.

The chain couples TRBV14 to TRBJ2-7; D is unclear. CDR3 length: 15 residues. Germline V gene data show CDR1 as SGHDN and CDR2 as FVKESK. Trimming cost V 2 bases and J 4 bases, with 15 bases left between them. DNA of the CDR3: TGTGCCAGCAGCCAAACCGGCCAGGCGAGGTACGAGCAGTACTTC. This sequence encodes CASSQTGQARYEQYF.

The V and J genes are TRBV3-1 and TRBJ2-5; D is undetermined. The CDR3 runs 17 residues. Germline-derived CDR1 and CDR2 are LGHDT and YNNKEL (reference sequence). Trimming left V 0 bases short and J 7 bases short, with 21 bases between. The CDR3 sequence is CASSQERPKVDVRTQYF. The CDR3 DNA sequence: TGTGCCAGCAGCCAAGAACGGCCGAAGGTAGATGTGAGGACCCAGTACTTC.

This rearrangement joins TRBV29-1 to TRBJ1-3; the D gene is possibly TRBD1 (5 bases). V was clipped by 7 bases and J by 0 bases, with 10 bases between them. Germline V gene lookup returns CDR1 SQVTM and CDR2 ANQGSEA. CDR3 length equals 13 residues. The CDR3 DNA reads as TGCAGCGCTGGACAAGCCTCTGGAAACACCATATATTTT. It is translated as CSAGQASGNTIYF. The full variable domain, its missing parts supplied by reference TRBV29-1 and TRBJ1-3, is SAVISQKPSRDICQRGTSLTIQCQVDSQVTMMFWYRQQPGQSLTLIATANQGSEATYESGFVIDKFPISRPNLTFSTLTVSNMSPEDSSIYLCSAGQASGNTIYFGEGSWLTVV.

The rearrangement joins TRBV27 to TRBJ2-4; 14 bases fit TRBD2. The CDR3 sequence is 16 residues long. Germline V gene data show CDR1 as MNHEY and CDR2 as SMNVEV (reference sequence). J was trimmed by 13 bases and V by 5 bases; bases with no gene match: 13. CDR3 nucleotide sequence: TGTGCCAGCAGTCTAGAGGGACTAGCGGGAGTAAGAGGGCAGTACTTC. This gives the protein CASSLEGLAGVRGQYF.

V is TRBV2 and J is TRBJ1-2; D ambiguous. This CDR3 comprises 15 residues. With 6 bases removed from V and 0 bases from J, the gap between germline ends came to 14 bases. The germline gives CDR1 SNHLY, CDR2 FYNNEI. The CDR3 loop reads CASREGQVANYGYTF. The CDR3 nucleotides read TGTGCCAGCAGGGAGGGCCAGGTGGCTAACTATGGCTACACCTTC.

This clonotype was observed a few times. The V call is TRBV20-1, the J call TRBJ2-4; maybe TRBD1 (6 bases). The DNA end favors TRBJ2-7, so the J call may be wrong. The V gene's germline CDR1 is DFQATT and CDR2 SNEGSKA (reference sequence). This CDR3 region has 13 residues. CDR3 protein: CSARDPGAYEQYF. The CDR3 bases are TGCAGTGCTAGAGATCCAGGGGCCTACGAGCAGTACTTC.

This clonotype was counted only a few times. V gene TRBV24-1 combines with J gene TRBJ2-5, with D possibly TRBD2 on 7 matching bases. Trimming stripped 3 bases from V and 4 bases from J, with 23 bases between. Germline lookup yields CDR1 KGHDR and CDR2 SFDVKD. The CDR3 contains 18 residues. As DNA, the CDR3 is TGTGCCACCAGTGATCCGAGCGGGACACTGATTGGTAGAGAGACCCAGTACTTC. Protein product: CATSDPSGTLIGRETQYF.

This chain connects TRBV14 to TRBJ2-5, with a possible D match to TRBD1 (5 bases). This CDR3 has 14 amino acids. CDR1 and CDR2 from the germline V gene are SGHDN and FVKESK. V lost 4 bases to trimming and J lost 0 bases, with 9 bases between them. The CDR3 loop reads CASSPTDYQETQYF. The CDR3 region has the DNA TGTGCCAGCAGCCCGACAGATTACCAAGAGACCCAGTACTTC.

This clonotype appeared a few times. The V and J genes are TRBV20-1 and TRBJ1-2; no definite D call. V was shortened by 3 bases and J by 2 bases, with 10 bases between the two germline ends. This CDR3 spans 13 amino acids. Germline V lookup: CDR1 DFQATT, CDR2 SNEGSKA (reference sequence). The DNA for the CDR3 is TGCAGTGCTAGGGACGGCTCCAACTATGGCTACACCTTC. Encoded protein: CSARDGSNYGYTF.

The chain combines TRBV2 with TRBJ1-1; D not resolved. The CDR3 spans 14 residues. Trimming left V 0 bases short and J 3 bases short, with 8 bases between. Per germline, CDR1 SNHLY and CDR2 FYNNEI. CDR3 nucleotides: TGTGCCAGCAGTGAAGCGCCCGGGGACACTGAAGCTTTCTTT. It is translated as CASSEAPGDTEAFF.

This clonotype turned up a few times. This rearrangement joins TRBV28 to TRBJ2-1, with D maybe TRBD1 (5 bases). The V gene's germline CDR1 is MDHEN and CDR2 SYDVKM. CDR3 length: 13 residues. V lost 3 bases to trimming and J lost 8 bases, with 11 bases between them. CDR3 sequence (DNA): TGTGCCAGCAGTTTTTCAGGGTTCCATGAGCAGTTCTTC. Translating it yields CASSFSGFHEQFF.

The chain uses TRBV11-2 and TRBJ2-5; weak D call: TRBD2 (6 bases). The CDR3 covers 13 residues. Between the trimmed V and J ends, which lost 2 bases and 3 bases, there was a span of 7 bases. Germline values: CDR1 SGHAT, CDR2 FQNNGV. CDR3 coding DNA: TGTGCCAGCAGCTTACGGGGGAAAGAGACCCAGTACTTC. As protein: CASSLRGKETQYF.

This CDR3 is CASGLPTRNEQFF. The CDR3, as DNA: TGTGCTAGTGGTTTGCCAACTAGGAATGAGCAGTTCTTC. The chain uses TRBV12-5 and TRBJ2-1, with D maybe TRBD2 (5 bases). CDR1 is LGHNT and CDR2 is FRNRAP in the germline V gene. V was clipped by 2 bases and J by 7 bases, with 9 bases between them. The CDR3 contains 13 residues.

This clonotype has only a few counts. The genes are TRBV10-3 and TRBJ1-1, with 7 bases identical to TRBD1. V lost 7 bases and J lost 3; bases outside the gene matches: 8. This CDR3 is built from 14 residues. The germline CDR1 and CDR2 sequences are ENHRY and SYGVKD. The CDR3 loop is CAINSGGGYTEAFF. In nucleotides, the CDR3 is TGTGCCATCAACTCAGGGGGTGGGTACACTGAAGCTTTCTTT.

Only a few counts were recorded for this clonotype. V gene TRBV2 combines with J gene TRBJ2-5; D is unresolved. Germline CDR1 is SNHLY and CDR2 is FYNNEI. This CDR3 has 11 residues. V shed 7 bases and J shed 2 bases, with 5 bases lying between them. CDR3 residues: CASILQETQYF. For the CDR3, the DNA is TGTGCCAGCATTCTACAAGAGACCCAGTACTTC.

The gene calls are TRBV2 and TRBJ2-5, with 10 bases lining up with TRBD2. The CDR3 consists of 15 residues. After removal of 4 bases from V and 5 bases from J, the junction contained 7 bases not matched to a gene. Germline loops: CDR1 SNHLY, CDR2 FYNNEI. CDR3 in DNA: TGTGCCAGCAGTGGGAATAGCGGGAGGCGGGAGACCCAGTACTTC. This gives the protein CASSGNSGRRETQYF.

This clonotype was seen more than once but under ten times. CDR3 nucleotides: TGTGCCAGCAGCTTGGGTGACAGGGACGATGGCTACACCTTC. Protein: CASSLGDRDDGYTF. The rearrangement uses TRBV5-4 and TRBJ1-2, with TRBD1 matching over 7 bases. After removal of 0 bases from V and 6 bases from J, the junction contained 5 bases not matched to a gene. Germline CDR1 reads SGHNT; CDR2 reads YYREEE (reference sequence). This CDR3 has 14 amino acids.

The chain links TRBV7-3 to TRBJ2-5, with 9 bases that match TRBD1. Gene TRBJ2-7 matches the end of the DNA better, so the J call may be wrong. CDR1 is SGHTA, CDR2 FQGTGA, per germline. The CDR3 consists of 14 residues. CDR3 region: CASSPTGGETEQYF. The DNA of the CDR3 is TGTGCCAGCAGCCCGACAGGGGGGGAAACCGAGCAGTACTTC.